A single sample is the source of the 32 T cell receptor beta chains below, sequenced in a study of blood T cell repertoires in COVID-19. Sequencing was performed with immunoSEQ multiplex PCR; in TCRdb, only in-frame clones are kept and a portion is missing. The sample holds around 250,000 clones, roughly 90% seen once. The material sequenced was peripheral blood. These TCRs come from a man between 60 and 75 years old with acute or convalescent COVID-19.

The chain uses TRBV27 and TRBJ2-7; 7 nucleotides agree with TRBD2. The CDR3 is made up of 14 amino acids. Germline V lookup: CDR1 MNHEY, CDR2 SMNVEV (reference sequence). Trimming cost V 2 bases and J 4 bases; bases outside gene matches: 5. CDR3 bases: TGTGCCAGCAGTTTACAGCGGGGCCCTTACGAGCAGTACTTC. Protein product: CASSLQRGPYEQYF.

The CDR3 nucleotides are TGTGCCACCCGGGACAGGCCTCAGCCCCAGCATTTT. This codes for CATRDRPQPQHF. This rearrangement joins TRBV28 to TRBJ1-5; 8 bases are shared with TRBD1. The CDR3 spans 12 residues. Looked up from germline, CDR1 is MDHEN and CDR2 is SYDVKM. V shed 10 bases and J 6 bases; nucleotides not matched to a gene: 5.

The V and J genes are TRBV7-8 and TRBJ2-3; 9 nucleotides line up with TRBD1. The CDR3 runs to 17 residues. Germline loops: CDR1 SGHVS, CDR2 FQNEAQ. Germline trimming cut 4 bases from V and 2 bases from J; bases unmatched to any gene: 10. In DNA, the CDR3 is TGTGCCAGCAGCTCGCCTGACAGGGGGGGGATCACAGATACGCAGTATTTT. Its translation: CASSSPDRGGITDTQYF.

This chain joins TRBV9 and TRBJ2-7; 8 nucleotides align to TRBD1. Per germline, CDR1 SGDLS and CDR2 YYNGEE. Germline trimming cut 7 bases from V and 0 bases from J; bases unmatched to any gene: 6. The CDR3 is 14 amino acids. This chain's CDR3 is CASGPGTGSYEQYF. In nucleotides, the CDR3 is TGTGCCAGCGGCCCCGGGACAGGCTCCTACGAGCAGTACTTC.

This clone appeared once. The chain is built from TRBV9 and TRBJ2-5; 8 nucleotides agree with TRBD2. CDR3 length equals 15 residues. Germline lookup yields CDR1 SGDLS and CDR2 YYNGEE. V was pared by 4 bases and J by 5 bases, with 10 bases of the junction left unmatched. The CDR3: CASSKVAGRVETQYF. The CDR3 DNA reads TGTGCCAGCAGCAAGGTAGCGGGAAGGGTTGAGACCCAGTACTTC.

The chain employs TRBV24-1 and TRBJ2-2; possible D gene TRBD1, 6 bases. CDR3 length equals 16 residues. Germline CDR1 and CDR2: KGHDR and SFDVKD. V was pared by 6 bases and J by 3 bases, with 16 bases between. CDR3 DNA: TGTGCCACCAGTCGTTTCGCCCACAGGGACACCGGGGAGCTGTTTTTT. Its protein product is CATSRFAHRDTGELFF.

This clone was observed once. This chain uses TRBV7-2 with TRBJ1-5; tentatively, D is TRBD1 (5 bases). The V gene's germline CDR1 is SGHTA and CDR2 FQGNSA. V lost 1 base, J lost 7 bases, and 17 bases lay in between. This CDR3 has 16 residues. The CDR3 DNA is TGTGCCAGCAGCTTAGAGGGTTCCAGGGCCGCACAGCCCCAGCATTTT. The encoded protein is CASSLEGSRAAQPQHF.

This sequence joins TRBV28 and TRBJ2-2, with D perhaps matching TRBD2 (5 bases). This CDR3 comprises 10 residues. Trimming cost V 10 bases and J 9 bases, with 9 bases left between them. Germline V gene data show CDR1 as MDHEN and CDR2 as SYDVKM. The CDR3 reads CAIGNWELFF. The CDR3, as DNA: TGTGCCATCGGGAATTGGGAGCTGTTTTTT.

The chain couples TRBV11-2 to TRBJ2-3, with 13 bases aligning to TRBD2. V dropped 2 bases and J dropped 3; count of bases not matched to a gene: 5. The CDR3 loop spans 17 amino acids. The germline V gene has CDR1 SGHAT and CDR2 FQNNGV. CDR3 amino acids: CASSLNPTSGRTDTQYF. As DNA, the CDR3 is TGTGCCAGCAGCTTAAACCCGACTAGCGGGAGGACAGATACGCAGTATTTT.

The gene calls are TRBV4-3 and TRBJ2-2; TRBD2 agrees at 11 bases. Germline V lookup: CDR1 LGHNA, CDR2 YSLEER. The CDR3 spans 17 residues. V lost 2 bases to trimming and J lost 4 bases; unmatched junction nucleotides: 6. This chain's CDR3 is CASSQIAGGLVTGELFF. The CDR3 nucleotides read TGCGCCAGCAGCCAAATAGCGGGAGGGCTGGTCACCGGGGAGCTGTTTTTT.

The chain uses TRBV27 and TRBJ1-5; D is uncertain. The V gene's germline CDR1 is MNHEY and CDR2 SMNVEV (reference sequence). The CDR3 has 15 residues. Trimming removed 1 base from V and 7 bases from J, with 14 bases in between. CDR3 in DNA: TGTGCCAGCAGTTTATGGTCAGATGCTTCGCAGCCCCAGCATTTT. This sequence encodes CASSLWSDASQPQHF.

V gene TRBV6-5 combines with J gene TRBJ2-1; a possible D gene is TRBD2 (7 bases). V lost 7 bases, J lost 5 bases, and 18 bases lay in between. The CDR3 has 15 residues. The germline CDR1 and CDR2 sequences are MNHEY and SVGAGI. The CDR3 reads CASNRAGHSDNEQFF. DNA for the CDR3: TGTGCCAGCAACCGAGCGGGACACTCGGACAATGAGCAGTTCTTC.

The rearrangement links TRBV6-5 to TRBJ1-6; D ambiguous. The CDR3 sequence is 13 residues long. The V end lost 11 bases, the J end lost 0 bases, and 8 bases lay between the germline ends. Germline V gives CDR1 MNHEY, CDR2 SVGAGI. DNA for the CDR3: TGTGCCGTGGGGAGCTCCTATAATTCACCCCTCCACTTT. Residues: CAVGSSYNSPLHF.

This clone appeared a single time. The V and J genes are TRBV9 and TRBJ2-7; TRBD1 might be the D (5 bases). V was cut by 0 bases and J by 3 bases, with 10 bases left in between. Germline V CDR1 and CDR2: SGDLS, YYNGEE. The CDR3 spans 14 residues. CDR3 loop: CASSVGQTSYEQYF. CDR3 sequence (DNA): TGTGCCAGCAGCGTAGGACAGACGAGCTACGAGCAGTACTTC.

This clone was found a few times. The chain carries TRBV7-9 and TRBJ1-1; D remains ambiguous. The V end lost 4 bases, the J end lost 1 base, and 16 bases lay between the germline ends. There are 16 residues in the CDR3. Germline CDR1 reads SEHNR; CDR2 reads FQNEAQ (reference sequence). The CDR3 spells CASSSSYGEGNTEAFF. CDR3 bases: TGTGCCAGCAGCTCATCTTATGGGGAGGGGAACACTGAAGCTTTCTTT.

This clone occurred once. CDR3 residues: CASDSGGASYEQYF. The CDR3, as DNA: TGTGCCAGCGACTCCGGCGGGGCCTCCTACGAGCAGTACTTC. The chain joins TRBV28 to TRBJ2-7; weak D call: TRBD2 (6 bases). Germline lookup yields CDR1 MDHEN and CDR2 SYDVKM. The CDR3 contains 14 residues. The V and J ends lost 8 bases and 0 bases respectively, with 14 bases between them.

The CDR3 DNA reads as TGTGCCAGCAGCTTAAGTGGCGGGAGCACCGGGGAGCTGTTTTTT. Its translation: CASSLSGGSTGELFF. The chain is built from TRBV7-8 and TRBJ2-2; 7 nucleotides align to TRBD2. V shed 2 bases, J shed 4 bases, and the junction held 4 bases outside the gene matches. The CDR3 spans 15 residues. Per germline, CDR1 SGHVS and CDR2 FQNEAQ.

The V call is TRBV19, the J call TRBJ2-4, with 7 bases fitting TRBD1. The CDR3 covers 14 residues. Germline V CDR1 and CDR2: LNHDA, SQIVND (reference sequence). Losses at the gene ends were 5 bases for V and 7 bases for J; bases not matched to a gene: 8. The CDR3 reads CASSPRQGNNIQYF. In nucleotides, the CDR3 is TGTGCCAGTAGTCCCCGACAGGGAAACAACATTCAGTACTTC. Combining the CDR3 with reference TRBV19 and TRBJ2-4 gives the whole variable domain DGGITQSPKYLFRKEGQNVTLSCEQNLNHDAMYWYRQDPGQGLRLIYYSQIVNDFQKGDIAEGYSVSREKKESFPLTVTSAQKNPTAFYLCASSPRQGNNIQYFGAGTRLSVL.

The chain has TRBV18 and TRBJ2-1; TRBD2 agrees at 9 bases. The CDR3 has 15 amino acids. Germline V CDR1 and CDR2: KGHSH, LQKENI. The V gene end was trimmed by 4 bases and the J gene end by 4 bases; junction bases not matched to a gene: 5. In nucleotides, the CDR3 is TGTGCCAGCTCACACGAGCGGGAGGTGTACAATGAGCAGTTCTTC. Encoded protein: CASSHEREVYNEQFF.

The rearrangement uses TRBV5-8 and TRBJ1-3; 10 bases are shared with TRBD1. Germline V gene lookup returns CDR1 SGHTS and CDR2 YDEGEE. The CDR3 totals 18 residues. With 0 bases clipped from V and 4 bases from J, the junction kept 10 bases outside the gene matches. CDR3 region: CASSLARTGGRAGNTIYF. The DNA for the CDR3 is TGTGCCAGCAGCTTGGCCAGGACAGGGGGAAGAGCGGGAAACACCATATATTTT.

This chain links TRBV28 with TRBJ1-5, with a possible D match to TRBD1 (6 bases). Trimming shortened V by 6 bases and J by 9 bases, and 18 bases separated the two germline ends. CDR1 and CDR2 (germline): MDHEN, SYDVKM. The CDR3 is 14 amino acids. CDR3 loop: CASRGSGALRPQHF. CDR3 nucleotide sequence: TGTGCCAGCAGGGGTTCAGGGGCCCTGCGGCCCCAGCATTTT.

CDR3 amino acids: CAWSVGQAGYTF. The CDR3 region has the DNA TGTGCCTGGAGTGTAGGCCAGGCTGGCTACACCTTC. The rearrangement links TRBV30 to TRBJ1-2; D not resolved. Germline lookup yields CDR1 GTSNPN and CDR2 SVGIG (reference sequence). The CDR3 has 12 amino acids. V was clipped by 0 bases and J by 7 bases, with 9 bases between them. The complete variable domain, with remaining parts taken from reference TRBV30 and TRBJ1-2, reads SQTIHQWPATLVQPVGSPLSLECTVEGTSNPNLYWYRQAAGRGLQLLFYSVGIGQISSEVPQNLSASRPQDRQFILSSKKLLLSDSGFYLCAWSVGQAGYTFGSGTRLTVV.

V is TRBV27 and J is TRBJ1-6, with D maybe TRBD1 (5 bases). V lost 3 bases, J lost 7 bases, and 10 bases lay in between. This CDR3 contains 14 residues. Germline V gives CDR1 MNHEY, CDR2 SMNVEV (reference sequence). CDR3 sequence: CASSFGGWNSPLHF. CDR3 DNA: TGTGCCAGCAGTTTCGGGGGGTGGAATTCACCCCTCCACTTT.

The chain uses TRBV6-6 and TRBJ2-7; 11 bases are a match to TRBD1. Germline loops: CDR1 MNHNY, CDR2 SVGAGI (reference sequence). The CDR3 sequence is 16 residues long. With V trimmed by 5 bases and J by 2 bases, 8 bases remained unmatched. This CDR3 is CASSRPGTGGTYEQYF. The CDR3 coding sequence is TGTGCCAGCAGTAGACCCGGGACAGGGGGAACCTACGAGCAGTACTTC.

The chain has TRBV7-8 and TRBJ1-2, with 10 bases identical to TRBD1. Germline CDR1 is SGHVS and CDR2 is FQNEAQ. There are 14 residues in the CDR3. Trimming at V came to 0 bases and at J to 7 bases, leaving 2 bases not matched to a gene. The CDR3 DNA is TGTGCCAGCAGCTTAGCCCGGACAGGGGGTGGCTACACCTTC. It translates to CASSLARTGGGYTF.

The chain links TRBV11-3 to TRBJ2-2; D might be TRBD1 (6 bases). This CDR3 has 17 residues. V gave up 1 base and J gave up 6 bases, with 18 bases separating them. Germline lookup yields CDR1 SGHNT and CDR2 YENEEA. In DNA, the CDR3 is TGTGCCAGCAGCTTAGTCGCTGTACAGGGCGGCGCCGGGGAGCTGTTTTTT. Amino acids: CASSLVAVQGGAGELFF.

The genes are TRBV28 and TRBJ1-1, with D perhaps TRBD1 (6 bases). The V gene's germline CDR1 is MDHEN and CDR2 SYDVKM. The CDR3 sequence is 15 residues long. V was pared by 8 bases and J by 3 bases, with 19 bases between. The CDR3 reads CASVKGGLQDTEAFF. DNA for the CDR3: TGTGCCAGCGTCAAGGGGGGGCTGCAGGACACTGAAGCTTTCTTT.

The V call is TRBV28, the J call TRBJ1-1; no firm D call. The CDR3 is made up of 11 amino acids. Germline assignment: CDR1 MDHEN and CDR2 SYDVKM. Trimming took 6 bases from V and 5 from J, leaving 7 bases between them. The DNA for the CDR3 is TGTGCCAGCAGCGGGGATACTGAAGCTTTCTTT. It encodes CASSGDTEAFF.

V is TRBV7-9 and J is TRBJ2-3; no reliable D call. Trimming cost V 3 bases and J 2 bases, with 9 bases left between them. Germline values: CDR1 SEHNR, CDR2 FQNEAQ (reference sequence). This CDR3 spans 14 amino acids. The CDR3 protein is CASSFGTNTDTQYF. Written as DNA, the CDR3 is TGTGCCAGCAGCTTTGGCACCAACACAGATACGCAGTATTTT.

The rearrangement joins TRBV7-2 to TRBJ2-3, with D possibly TRBD2 on 5 matching bases. With 5 bases removed from V and 3 bases from J, the gap between germline ends came to 12 bases. Germline lookup yields CDR1 SGHTA and CDR2 FQGNSA. The length of the CDR3 is 14 residues. The CDR3: CASSPRVATDTQYF. In DNA form, the CDR3 reads TGTGCCAGCAGCCCGCGGGTAGCGACAGATACGCAGTATTTT.

The chain carries TRBV6-5 and TRBJ2-2, with TRBD1 identical over 9 bases. From germline, CDR1 is MNHEY and CDR2 SVGAGI. V gave up 6 bases and J gave up 0 bases; unmatched junction bases: 2. This CDR3 comprises 15 residues. The DNA for the CDR3 is TGTGCCAGCAGACGGGACAGGGCGAACACCGGGGAGCTGTTTTTT. As protein: CASRRDRANTGELFF.

CDR3 sequence: CASTLDIDYGYTF. DNA for the CDR3: TGTGCCAGCACCCTGGACATTGACTATGGCTACACCTTC. This sequence joins TRBV12-3 or TRBV12-4 and TRBJ1-2, with a tentative D call TRBD1 (5 bases). The CDR3 contains 13 residues. Trimming left V 7 bases short and J 3 bases short, with 12 bases between.